This TCR beta chain comes out of a study of post-analysis software for immune sequencing data. Libraries were made from TCR beta cDNA, and they carried unique molecular identifiers. Each sample of about 1 to 10 million input T cells yielded roughly 500,000 cDNA molecules, so each molecule approximated one T cell. TCRdb called the PCR reads again in MiXCR, with one record for every CDR3 protein. The table has about 200,000 distinct CDR3 sequences, 29% seen once. On this clonotype: No antigen is known for it.

The V gene's germline CDR1 is MDHEN and CDR2 SYDVKM. Trimming shortened V by 7 bases and J by 5 bases, and 9 bases separated the two germline ends. The CDR3 is 12 residues long. Study conclusions and caveats: Five TRBV segments, including TRBV5-6, TRBV5-1 and TRBV20-1, were more frequent in patients than controls.

V and J are TRBV28 and TRBJ2-1; D ambiguous. Sequences were obtained from blood. This TCR was sampled from a girl aged 2 to 17 with multiple sclerosis. CDR3 sequence reads: CASTIANNEQFF. The CDR3 DNA sequence: TGTGCCAGCACAATCGCGAACAATGAGCAGTTCTTC.